This entry lists 10 T cell receptor beta chains sequenced from one sample in a study of T cell repertoires in cytomegalovirus infection. TCRdb passed the reads through MiXCR, listing each CDR3 protein once. The sample contains under 95,000 distinct CDR3 sequences, roughly 44% of which appear only once. These receptors are not linked to any known antigen. Sequencing used CD8+ T cells from cultured PBMCs, obtained from culture after CMV antigen stimulation. Source of these receptors: a human donor in good health (CMV status not recorded). Some clones in this sample may be carry-over from other donors' samples.

This chain connects TRBV28 to TRBJ2-2; D ambiguous. Germline V gene data show CDR1 as MDHEN and CDR2 as SYDVKM. Trimming stripped 11 bases from V and 4 bases from J, with 11 bases between. The CDR3 length is 12 residues. In DNA, the CDR3 is TGTGCCGGGTCTCGAGGCACCGGGGAGCTGTTTTTT. Translation gives CAGSRGTGELFF.

The chain employs TRBV9 and TRBJ1-2, with TRBD1 as a possible D gene (5 bases). Germline V CDR1 and CDR2: SGDLS, YYNGEE. This CDR3 region has 14 residues. Trimming left V 6 bases short and J 8 bases short, with 20 bases between. This chain's CDR3 is CASTLGGTPTGYTF. CDR3 bases: TGTGCCAGCACCCTAGGAGGGACCCCTACAGGCTACACCTTC.

The rearrangement joins TRBV14 to TRBJ1-3, with 10 bases that match TRBD1. Germline CDR1 and CDR2: SGHDN and FVKESK. Trimming at V came to 5 bases and at J to 0 bases, leaving 7 bases not matched to a gene. This CDR3 is 17 amino acids long. The CDR3 nucleotides read TGTGCCAGCAGCAACGGGACAGGGGAGGGCTCTGGAAACACCATATATTTT. Protein product: CASSNGTGEGSGNTIYF.

This clonotype came up a few times. The gene calls are TRBV11-2 and TRBJ1-6; possible D gene TRBD1, 6 bases. The V gene lost 5 bases and the J gene lost 7 bases, with 21 bases spanning the gap. This CDR3 region has 17 residues. Germline V CDR1 and CDR2: SGHAT, FQNNGV. The CDR3 here is CASSPSKGGRGNSPLHF. For the CDR3, the DNA is TGTGCCAGCAGCCCAAGTAAGGGGGGGCGAGGAAATTCACCCCTCCACTTT.

The CDR3 loop reads CASEGRGKEQYF. CDR3 nucleotide sequence: TGTGCCAGCGAAGGGAGGGGGAAGGAGCAGTACTTC. The chain links TRBV7-6 to TRBJ2-7; D may be TRBD2 (7 bases). CDR3 length equals 12 residues. V lost 8 bases and J lost 7, with 15 bases in between. From germline, CDR1 is SGHVS and CDR2 FNYEAQ. Looking up the rest from reference TRBV7-6 and TRBJ2-7 gives the full variable domain: GAGVSQSPRYKVTKRGQDVALRCDPISGHVSLYWYRQALGQGPEFLTYFNYEAQQDKSGLPNDRFSAERPEGSISTLTIQRTEQRDSAMYRCASEGRGKEQYFGPGTRLTVT.

This clonotype was counted between two and nine times. The V and J genes are TRBV7-9 and TRBJ2-5; D possibly uses TRBD1 or TRBD2 (5 bases each). CDR3 length equals 16 residues. V lost 3 bases to trimming and J lost 7 bases, with 21 bases between them. Germline-derived CDR1 and CDR2 are SEHNR and FQNEAQ (reference sequence). The CDR3 protein is CASSFPGTGLPLTQYF. DNA for the CDR3: TGTGCCAGCAGCTTCCCCGGGACCGGGCTTCCTCTGACCCAGTACTTC.

There are a few counts of this clonotype. This chain uses TRBV7-6 with TRBJ2-7, with D possibly TRBD1 on 6 matching bases. The CDR3 loop spans 16 amino acids. The ends were cut back, 5 bases at V and 0 bases at J, with 17 bases in the middle. The germline gives CDR1 SGHVS, CDR2 FNYEAQ. The CDR3 DNA reads TGTGCCAGCAGCCATCCCCCGGAAGGGGGCTCCTACGAGCAGTACTTC. Amino acids: CASSHPPEGGSYEQYF.

This chain links TRBV7-2 with TRBJ2-7; D remains unclear. V lost 5 bases and J 2 bases, leaving 13 bases between the germline ends. This CDR3 has 14 amino acids. Per germline, CDR1 SGHTA and CDR2 FQGNSA. The CDR3 spells CASSRSPGPYEQYF. The CDR3 bases are TGTGCCAGCAGCCGCTCCCCCGGTCCCTACGAGCAGTACTTC.

The V and J genes are TRBV6-5 and TRBJ2-7; possibly TRBD1 for D (5 bases). The CDR3 has 13 residues. Trimming cost V 8 bases and J 2 bases, with 13 bases left between them. In germline, CDR1 is MNHEY, CDR2 SVGAGI. The CDR3 sequence: CASGAQTPYEQYF. CDR3 nucleotides: TGTGCCAGCGGGGCCCAGACCCCCTACGAGCAGTACTTC.

The CDR3 protein is CASRLLTGPEQYF. CDR3 sequence (DNA): TGTGCCAGCAGGCTCCTCACGGGCCCCGAGCAGTACTTC. The chain has TRBV7-2 and TRBJ2-7, with D uncertain. The CDR3 is 13 amino acids. The germline V and J ends were trimmed by 6 bases and 6 bases, with 15 bases remaining between them. Germline CDR1 reads SGHTA; CDR2 reads FQGNSA.